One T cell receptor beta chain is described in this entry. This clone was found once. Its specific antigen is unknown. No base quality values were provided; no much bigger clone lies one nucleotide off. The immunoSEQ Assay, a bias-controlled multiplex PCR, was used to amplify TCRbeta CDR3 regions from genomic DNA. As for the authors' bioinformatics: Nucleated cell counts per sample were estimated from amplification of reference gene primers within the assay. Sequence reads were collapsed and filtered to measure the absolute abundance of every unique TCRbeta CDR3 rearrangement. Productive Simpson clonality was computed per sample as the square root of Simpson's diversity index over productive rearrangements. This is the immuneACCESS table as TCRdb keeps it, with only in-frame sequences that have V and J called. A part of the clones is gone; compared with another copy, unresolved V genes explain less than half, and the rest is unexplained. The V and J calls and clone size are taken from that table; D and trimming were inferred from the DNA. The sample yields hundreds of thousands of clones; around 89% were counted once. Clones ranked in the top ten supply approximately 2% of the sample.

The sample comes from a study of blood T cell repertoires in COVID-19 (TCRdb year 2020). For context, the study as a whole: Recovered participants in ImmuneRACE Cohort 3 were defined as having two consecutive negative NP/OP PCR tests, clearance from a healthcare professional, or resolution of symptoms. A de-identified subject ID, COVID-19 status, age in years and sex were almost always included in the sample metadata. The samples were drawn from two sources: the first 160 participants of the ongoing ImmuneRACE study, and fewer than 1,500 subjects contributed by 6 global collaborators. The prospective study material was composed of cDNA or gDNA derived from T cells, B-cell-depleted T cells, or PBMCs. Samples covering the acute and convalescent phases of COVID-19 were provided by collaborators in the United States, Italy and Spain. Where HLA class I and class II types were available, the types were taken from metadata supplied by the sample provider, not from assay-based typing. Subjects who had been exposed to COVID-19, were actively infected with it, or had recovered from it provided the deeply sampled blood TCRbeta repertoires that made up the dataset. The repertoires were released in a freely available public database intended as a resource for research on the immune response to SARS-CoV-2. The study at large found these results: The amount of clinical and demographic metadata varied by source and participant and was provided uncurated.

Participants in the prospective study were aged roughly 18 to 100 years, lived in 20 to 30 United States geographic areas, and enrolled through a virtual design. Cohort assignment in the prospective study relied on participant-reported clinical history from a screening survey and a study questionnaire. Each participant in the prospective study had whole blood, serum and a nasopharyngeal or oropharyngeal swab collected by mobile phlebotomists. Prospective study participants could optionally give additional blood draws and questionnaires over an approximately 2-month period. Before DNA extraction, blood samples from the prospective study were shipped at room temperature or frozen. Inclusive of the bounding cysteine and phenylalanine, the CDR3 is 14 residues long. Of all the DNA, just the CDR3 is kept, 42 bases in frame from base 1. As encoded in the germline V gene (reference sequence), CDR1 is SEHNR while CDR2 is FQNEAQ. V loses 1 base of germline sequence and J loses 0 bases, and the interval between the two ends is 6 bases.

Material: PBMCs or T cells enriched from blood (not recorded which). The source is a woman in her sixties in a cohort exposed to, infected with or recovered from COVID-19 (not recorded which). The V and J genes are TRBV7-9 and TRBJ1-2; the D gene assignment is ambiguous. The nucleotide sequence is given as TGTGCCAGCAGCTTAGGGAGTCCTAACTATGGCTACACCTTC. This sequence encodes CASSLGSPNYGYTF.